This is a list of T cell receptor beta chains from one sample in a study of Ad26.COV2.S vaccination and SARS-CoV-2 variants. This table comes from immunoSEQ multiplex PCR, and its TCRdb copy is limited to in-frame clones, with some not included. The sample lists 300,000 to 450,000 clones, about 85% occurring once. This sample comprised peripheral blood, obtained in a trial of Ad26.COV2.S vaccine versus placebo. The source of these receptors is a person between 18 and 65 years old who received the Ad26.COV2.S COVID-19 vaccine or a placebo. CDR3s include the opening cysteine and the closing phenylalanine or tryptophan. A D gene is named only where the DNA matches it firmly. Not all rows give a size; the values are once, few, many and, for expanded clones, a class.

CDR3aa | v_gene | d_gene | abundance
CASSPLAFNIQYF | TRBV7-4 | NA | NA
CASSLVAGGPSGNEQFF | TRBV5-1 | TRBD2 | NA
CASSQQGDYGYTF | TRBV4-1 | NA | NA
CASSQSWGEDTQYF | TRBV4-3 | NA | NA
CASSPEGYGSPLHF | TRBV5-1 | NA | NA
CASSENGDEQFF | TRBV10-1 | NA | NA
CASSQDHDSGRTQYF | TRBV14 | TRBD2 | NA
CASSLRGVLVFSGRQEDNEQFF | TRBV27 | TRBD2 | NA
CASSFPRYYGYTF | TRBV28 | NA | NA
CASNPDGQGVNSPLHF | TRBV19 | TRBD1 | NA
CASSSRPQGHNSPLHF | TRBV7-2 | NA | NA
CASTLTRGETQYF | TRBV6-5 | NA | NA
CASSFGTAYEQYF | TRBV7-8 | TRBD1 | NA
CASSTETESSGANVLTF | TRBV13 | NA | NA
CASRSSGQMNTEAFF | TRBV5-5 | NA | NA
CASSQDGGNEQFF | TRBV3-1/TRBV3-2 | NA | NA
CASSFPPGTGSADTQYF | TRBV28 | TRBD1 | once
CATSDSKAGGQETQYF | TRBV24-1 | TRBD2 | NA
CASSQGRASRISTDTQYF | TRBV4-1 | NA | NA
CASSLAQTNTEAFF | TRBV7-6 | NA | NA
CASSQNTEAFF | TRBV28 | NA | NA
CASSQEGTGSGREQFF | TRBV3-1/TRBV3-2 | TRBD1 | NA
CASSQGGQGKRGYTF | TRBV3-1/TRBV3-2 | TRBD1 | NA
CASSPRGKETQYF | TRBV18 | NA | NA
CASSHGAPTADTQYF | TRBV14 | NA | NA
CATSRVAPGQNTGELFF | TRBV15 | NA | NA
CASSIGNRDTVYEQYF | TRBV19 | NA | NA
CASSLRPDYEQYF | TRBV5-4 | NA | NA
CASSRTSSGNTIYF | TRBV7-9 | NA | NA
CASSRDRGVNTGELFF | TRBV6-2/TRBV6-3 | TRBD1 | NA
CASSLEQGVTDTQYF | TRBV7-2 | TRBD1 | few
CASSRGLAGDGEQFF | TRBV5-5 | TRBD2 | few
CASSPLAGGLSGELFF | TRBV6-4 | TRBD2 | NA
CAWSELKAQFF | TRBV30 | NA | NA
CASSLVGVSYNEQFF | TRBV11-3 | NA | NA
CASRQTGEAFF | TRBV3-1/TRBV3-2 | NA | NA
CASSAPGQGYEQYF | TRBV5-1 | TRBD1 | NA
CSVGRGLTDGYTF | TRBV29-1 | NA | few
CASSLGPGGKGTQYF | TRBV11-3 | TRBD1 | NA
CASSPVGGTSGYTEAFF | TRBV18 | NA | many
CATSDSQGYGYTF | TRBV24-1 | NA | NA
CASSEAEEGSDTQYF | TRBV6-1 | NA | few
CASSPGTSGSETQYF | TRBV19 | TRBD2 | NA
CAISYEQYF | TRBV10-3 | NA | NA
CSVEGPGGYTF | TRBV29-1 | NA | NA
CASSLDRRSSYEQYF | TRBV11-3 | NA | once
CSVDGLAGQQETQYF | TRBV29-1 | TRBD2 | once
CASSCDDYRGKAYEQYF | TRBV28 | TRBD1 | NA
CASSFRQGNEKLFF | TRBV5-6 | NA | NA
CASSSVRDRGNNEQFF | TRBV19 | TRBD1 | NA
CASSSPGTGFTGELFF | TRBV5-1 | TRBD1 | NA
CASSSEGKNQPQHF | TRBV2 | NA | once
CASRPHRDPYGYTF | TRBV28 | NA | NA
CASSYGSDGYGNTIYF | TRBV6-5 | NA | NA
CASSLFSGGAVETQYF | TRBV7-2 | TRBD2 | once